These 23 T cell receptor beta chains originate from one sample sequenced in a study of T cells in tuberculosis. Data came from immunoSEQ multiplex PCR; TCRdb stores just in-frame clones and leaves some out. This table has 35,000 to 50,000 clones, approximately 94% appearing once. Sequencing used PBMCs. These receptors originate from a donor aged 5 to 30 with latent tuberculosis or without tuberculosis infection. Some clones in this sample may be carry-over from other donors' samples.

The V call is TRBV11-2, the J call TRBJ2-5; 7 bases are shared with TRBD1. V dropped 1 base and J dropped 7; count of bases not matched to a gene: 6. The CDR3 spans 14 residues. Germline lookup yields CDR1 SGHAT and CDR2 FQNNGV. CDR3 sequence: CASSLGTGDGTQYF. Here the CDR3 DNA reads TGTGCCAGCAGCTTAGGAACAGGGGATGGGACCCAGTACTTC.

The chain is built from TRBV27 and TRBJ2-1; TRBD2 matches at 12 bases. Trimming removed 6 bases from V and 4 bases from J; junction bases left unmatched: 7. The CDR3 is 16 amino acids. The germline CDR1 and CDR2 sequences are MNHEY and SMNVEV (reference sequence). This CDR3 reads CASRWTSGDFYNEQFF. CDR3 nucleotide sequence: TGTGCCAGCAGGTGGACTAGCGGGGACTTTTACAATGAGCAGTTCTTC.

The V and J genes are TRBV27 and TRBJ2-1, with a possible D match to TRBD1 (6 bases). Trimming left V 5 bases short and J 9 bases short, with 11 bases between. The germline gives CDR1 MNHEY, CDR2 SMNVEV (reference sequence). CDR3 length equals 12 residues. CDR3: CASSHRTAEQFF. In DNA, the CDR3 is TGTGCCAGCAGTCACCGGACAGCTGAGCAGTTCTTC.

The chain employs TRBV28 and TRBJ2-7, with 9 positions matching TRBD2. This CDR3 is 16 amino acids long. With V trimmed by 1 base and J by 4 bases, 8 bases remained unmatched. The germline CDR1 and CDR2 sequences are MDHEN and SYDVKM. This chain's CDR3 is CASSLLGPSGVYEQYF. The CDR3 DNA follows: TGTGCCAGCAGTTTATTGGGGCCTAGCGGGGTATACGAGCAGTACTTC.

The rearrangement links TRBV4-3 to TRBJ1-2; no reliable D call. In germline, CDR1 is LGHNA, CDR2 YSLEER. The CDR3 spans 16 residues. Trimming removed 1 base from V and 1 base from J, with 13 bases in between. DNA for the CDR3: TGCGCCAGCAGCCAAGGTGGGAGCTCCTTTAACTATGGCTACACCTTC. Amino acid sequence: CASSQGGSSFNYGYTF.

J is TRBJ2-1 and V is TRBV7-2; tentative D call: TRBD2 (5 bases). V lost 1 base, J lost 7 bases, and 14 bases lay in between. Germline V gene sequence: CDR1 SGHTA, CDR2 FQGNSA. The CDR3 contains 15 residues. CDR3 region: CASSLEGFSGNEQFF. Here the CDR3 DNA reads TGTGCCAGCAGCTTAGAAGGGTTCTCGGGGAATGAGCAGTTCTTC. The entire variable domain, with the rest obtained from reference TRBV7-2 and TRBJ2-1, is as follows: GAGVSQSPSNKVTEKGKDVELRCDPISGHTALYWYRQSLGQGLEFLIYFQGNSAPDKSGLPSDRFSAERTGGSVSTLTIQRTQQEDSAVYLCASSLEGFSGNEQFFGPGTRLTVL.

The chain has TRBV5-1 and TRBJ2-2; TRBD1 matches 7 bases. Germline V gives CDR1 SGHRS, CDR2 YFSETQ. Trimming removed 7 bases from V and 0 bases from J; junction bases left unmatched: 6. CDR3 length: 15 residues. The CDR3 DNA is TGCGCCAGCCGCCGGACAGGATCGAACACCGGGGAGCTGTTTTTT. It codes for CASRRTGSNTGELFF.

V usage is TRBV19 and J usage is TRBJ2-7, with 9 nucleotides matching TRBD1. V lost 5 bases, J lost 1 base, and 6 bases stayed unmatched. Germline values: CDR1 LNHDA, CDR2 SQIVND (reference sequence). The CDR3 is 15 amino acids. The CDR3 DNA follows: TGTGCCAGTAGTCGGGACGGGACAGGGTCCTACGAGCAGTACTTC. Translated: CASSRDGTGSYEQYF.

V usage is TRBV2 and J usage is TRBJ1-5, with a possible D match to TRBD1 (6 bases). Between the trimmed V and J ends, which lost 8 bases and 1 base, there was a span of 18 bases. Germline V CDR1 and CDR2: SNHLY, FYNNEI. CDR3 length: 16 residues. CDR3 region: CASSEGGRRSNQPQHF. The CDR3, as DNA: TGTGCCAGCTCTGAGGGGGGGCGCAGGAGCAATCAGCCCCAGCATTTT.

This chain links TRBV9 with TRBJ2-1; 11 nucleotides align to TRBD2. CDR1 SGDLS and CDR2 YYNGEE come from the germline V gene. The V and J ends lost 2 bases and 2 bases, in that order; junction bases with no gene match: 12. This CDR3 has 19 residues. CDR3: CASSVNLGLAGGPYNEQFF. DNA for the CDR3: TGTGCCAGCAGCGTTAATTTGGGTCTAGCGGGAGGTCCCTACAATGAGCAGTTCTTC.

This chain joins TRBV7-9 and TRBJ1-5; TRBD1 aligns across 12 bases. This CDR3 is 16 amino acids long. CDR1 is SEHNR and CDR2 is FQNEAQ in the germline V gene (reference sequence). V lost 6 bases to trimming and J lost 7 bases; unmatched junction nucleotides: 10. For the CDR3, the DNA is TGTGCCAGCAGTCCGGCCGGGACAGGGGGCGCGCAGCCCCAGCATTTT. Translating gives CASSPAGTGGAQPQHF.

The CDR3 region has the DNA TGTGCCAGCAGCCCGGACCGGGGGGGAGTCTATGGCTACACCTTC. Its protein product is CASSPDRGGVYGYTF. The chain recombines TRBV5-6 with TRBJ1-2; tentative D call: TRBD1 (5 bases). This CDR3 spans 15 amino acids. Trimming left V 4 bases short and J 4 bases short, with 17 bases between. Germline CDR1 is SGHDT and CDR2 is YYEEEE.

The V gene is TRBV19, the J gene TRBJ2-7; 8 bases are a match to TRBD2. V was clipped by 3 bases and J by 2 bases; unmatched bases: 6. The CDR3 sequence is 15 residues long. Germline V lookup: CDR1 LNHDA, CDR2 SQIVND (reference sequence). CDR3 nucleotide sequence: TGTGCCAGTAGTATTCCCGGGACTAGGACCTACGAGCAGTACTTC. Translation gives CASSIPGTRTYEQYF.

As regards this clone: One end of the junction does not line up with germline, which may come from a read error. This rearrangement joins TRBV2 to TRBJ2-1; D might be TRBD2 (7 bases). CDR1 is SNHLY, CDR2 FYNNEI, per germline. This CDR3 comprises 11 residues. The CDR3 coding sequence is TGTGCCAGCAGTGAAGCGGGGGCGGGGGTCTTC. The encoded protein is CASSEAGAGVF.

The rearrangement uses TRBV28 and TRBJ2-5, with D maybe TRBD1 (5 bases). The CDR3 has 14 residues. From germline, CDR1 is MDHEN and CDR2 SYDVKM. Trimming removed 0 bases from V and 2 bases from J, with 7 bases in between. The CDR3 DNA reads TGTGCCAGCAGTTTATGGACAGTACAAGAGACCCAGTACTTC. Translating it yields CASSLWTVQETQYF.

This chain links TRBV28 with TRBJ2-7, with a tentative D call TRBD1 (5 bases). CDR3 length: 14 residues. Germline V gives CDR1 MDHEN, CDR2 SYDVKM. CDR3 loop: CAHQDTKSSYEQYF. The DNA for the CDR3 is TGTGCACACCAGGACACCAAAAGCTCCTACGAGCAGTACTTC.

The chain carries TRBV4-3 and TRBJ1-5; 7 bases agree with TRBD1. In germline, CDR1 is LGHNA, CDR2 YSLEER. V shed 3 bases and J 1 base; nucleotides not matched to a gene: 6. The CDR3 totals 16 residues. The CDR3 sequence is CASSQDRQGSNQPQHF. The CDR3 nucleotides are TGCGCCAGCAGCCAGGACCGACAGGGCAGCAATCAGCCCCAGCATTTT.

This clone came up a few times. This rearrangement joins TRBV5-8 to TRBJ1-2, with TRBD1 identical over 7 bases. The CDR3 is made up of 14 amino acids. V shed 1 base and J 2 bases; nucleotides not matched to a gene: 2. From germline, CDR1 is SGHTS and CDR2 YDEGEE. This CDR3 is CASSLQGVNYGYTF. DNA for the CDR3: TGTGCCAGCAGCTTGCAGGGGGTGAACTATGGCTACACCTTC.

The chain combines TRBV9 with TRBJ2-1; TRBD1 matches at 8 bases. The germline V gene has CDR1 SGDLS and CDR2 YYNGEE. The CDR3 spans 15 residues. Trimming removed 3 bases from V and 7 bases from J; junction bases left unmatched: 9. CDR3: CASSGGQGPGNEQFF. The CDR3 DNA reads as TGTGCCAGCAGCGGCGGACAGGGACCTGGGAATGAGCAGTTCTTC.

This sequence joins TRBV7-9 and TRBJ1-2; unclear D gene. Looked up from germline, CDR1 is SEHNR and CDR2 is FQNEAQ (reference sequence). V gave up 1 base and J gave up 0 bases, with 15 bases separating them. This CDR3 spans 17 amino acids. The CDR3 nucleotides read TGTGCCAGCAGCTTAGTACCTCGGAGGGTTTCTAACTATGGCTACACCTTC. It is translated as CASSLVPRRVSNYGYTF.

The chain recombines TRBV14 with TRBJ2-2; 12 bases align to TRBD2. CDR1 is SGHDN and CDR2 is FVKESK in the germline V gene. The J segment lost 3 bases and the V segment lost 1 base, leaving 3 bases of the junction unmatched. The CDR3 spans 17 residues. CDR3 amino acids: CASSQGGTSGYTGELFF. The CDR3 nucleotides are TGTGCCAGCAGCCAAGGAGGGACTAGCGGGTACACCGGGGAGCTGTTTTTT. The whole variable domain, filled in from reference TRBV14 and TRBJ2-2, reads EAGVTQFPSHSVIEKGQTVTLRCDPISGHDNLYWYRRVMGKEIKFLLHFVKESKQDESGMPNNRFLAERTGGTYSTLKVQPAELEDSGVYFCASSQGGTSGYTGELFFGEGSRLTVL.

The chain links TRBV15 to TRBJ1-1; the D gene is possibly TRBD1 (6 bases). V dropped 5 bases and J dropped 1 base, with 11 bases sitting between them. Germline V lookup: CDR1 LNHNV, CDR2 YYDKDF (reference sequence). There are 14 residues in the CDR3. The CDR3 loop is CATSEGQPNTEAFF. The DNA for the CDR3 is TGTGCCACCAGCGAAGGACAGCCGAACACTGAAGCTTTCTTT.

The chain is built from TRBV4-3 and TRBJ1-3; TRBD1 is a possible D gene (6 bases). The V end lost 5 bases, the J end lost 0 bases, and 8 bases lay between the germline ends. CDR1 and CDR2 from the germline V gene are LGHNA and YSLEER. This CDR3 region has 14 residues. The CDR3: CASSVTGSGNTIYF. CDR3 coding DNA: TGCGCCAGCAGCGTGACAGGCTCTGGAAACACCATATATTTT.